This T cell receptor beta chain was found in a study of sequential checkpoint blockade in melanoma. Study in general: About 90 pretreatment tumor DNA samples were TCRβ immunosequenced.

The treatment: randomized to nivolumab then ipilimumab (arm A) or the reverse (arm B). By proportion, this clone is medium-sized. The CDR3 sequence is 12 residues long. Trimming removed 6 bases at V and 3 bases at J, with 9 bases between. CDR1 is MNHGY, CDR2 SAAAGT, per germline. The table came from immunoSEQ multiplex PCR; TCRdb's copy has only in-frame clones and leaves some out. The sample records fewer than 5,500 clones, 15% to 20% being singletons. The genes are TRBV6-8 and TRBJ2-7; D unclear. Sample: tumor tissue (inferred from file names), taken from a patient given nivolumab and ipilimumab in sequence. The clonotype was recovered from a human donor with melanoma. This CDR3 is CASSHTLYEQYF. The CDR3, as DNA: TGTGCCAGCAGCCACACCCTCTACGAGCAGTACTTC.